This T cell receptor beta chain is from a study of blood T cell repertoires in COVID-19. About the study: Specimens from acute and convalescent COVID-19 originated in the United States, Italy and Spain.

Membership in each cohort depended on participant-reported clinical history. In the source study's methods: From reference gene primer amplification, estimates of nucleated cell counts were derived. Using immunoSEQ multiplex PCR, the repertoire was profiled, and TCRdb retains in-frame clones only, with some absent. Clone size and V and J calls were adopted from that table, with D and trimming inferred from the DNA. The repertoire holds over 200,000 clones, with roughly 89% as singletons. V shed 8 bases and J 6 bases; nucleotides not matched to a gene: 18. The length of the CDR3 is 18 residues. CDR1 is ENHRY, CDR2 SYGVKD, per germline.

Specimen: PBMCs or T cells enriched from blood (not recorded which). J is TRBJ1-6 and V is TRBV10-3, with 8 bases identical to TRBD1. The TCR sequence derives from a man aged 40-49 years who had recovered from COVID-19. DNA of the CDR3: TGTGCCATCCAGTCGGACATGTGGGCAGGGGGCGGTAATTCACCCCTCCACTTT. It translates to CAIQSDMWAGGGNSPLHF.